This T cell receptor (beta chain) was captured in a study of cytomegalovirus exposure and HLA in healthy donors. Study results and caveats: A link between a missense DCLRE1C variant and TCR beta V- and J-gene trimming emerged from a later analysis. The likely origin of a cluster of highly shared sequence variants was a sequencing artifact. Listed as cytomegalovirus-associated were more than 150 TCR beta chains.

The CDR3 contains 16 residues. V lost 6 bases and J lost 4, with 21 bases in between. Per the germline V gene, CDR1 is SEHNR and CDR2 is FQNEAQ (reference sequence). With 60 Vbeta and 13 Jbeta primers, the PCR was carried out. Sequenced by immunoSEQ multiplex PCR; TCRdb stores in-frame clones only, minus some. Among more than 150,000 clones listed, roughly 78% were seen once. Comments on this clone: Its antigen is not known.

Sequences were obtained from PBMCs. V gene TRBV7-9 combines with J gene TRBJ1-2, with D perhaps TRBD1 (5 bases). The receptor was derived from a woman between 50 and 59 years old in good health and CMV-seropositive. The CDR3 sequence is CASSREDIEDIYGYTF. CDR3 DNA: TGTGCCAGCAGTCGAGAGGACATCGAAGATATCTATGGCTACACCTTC. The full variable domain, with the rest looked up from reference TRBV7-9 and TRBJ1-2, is DTGVSQNPRHKITKRGQNVTFRCDPISEHNRLYWYRQTLGQGPEFLTYFQNEAQLEKSRLLSDRFSAERPKGSFSTLEIQRTEQGDSAMYLCASSREDIEDIYGYTFGSGTRLTVV.